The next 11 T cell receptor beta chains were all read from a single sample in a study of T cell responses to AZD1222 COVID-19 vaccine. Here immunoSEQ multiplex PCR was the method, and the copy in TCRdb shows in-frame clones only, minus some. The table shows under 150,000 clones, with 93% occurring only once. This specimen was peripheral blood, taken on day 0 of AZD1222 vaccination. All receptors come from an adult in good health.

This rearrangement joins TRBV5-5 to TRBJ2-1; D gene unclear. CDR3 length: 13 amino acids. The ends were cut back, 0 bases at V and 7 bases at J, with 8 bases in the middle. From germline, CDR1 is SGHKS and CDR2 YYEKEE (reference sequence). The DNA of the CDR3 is TGTGCCAGCAGCTTGGGTCGATGGAATGAGCAGTTCTTC. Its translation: CASSLGRWNEQFF.

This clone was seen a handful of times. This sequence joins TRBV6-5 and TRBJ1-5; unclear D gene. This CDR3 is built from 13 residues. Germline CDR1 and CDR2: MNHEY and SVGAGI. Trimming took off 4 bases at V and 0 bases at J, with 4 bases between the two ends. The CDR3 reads CASSFYSNQPQHF. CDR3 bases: TGTGCCAGCAGTTTTTATAGCAATCAGCCCCAGCATTTT.

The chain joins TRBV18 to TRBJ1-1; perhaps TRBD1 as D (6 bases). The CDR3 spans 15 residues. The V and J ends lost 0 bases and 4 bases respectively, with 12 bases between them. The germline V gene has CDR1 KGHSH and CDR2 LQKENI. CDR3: CASSPPSRGGTEAFF. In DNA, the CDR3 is TGTGCCAGCTCACCACCGTCCAGGGGCGGCACTGAAGCTTTCTTT.

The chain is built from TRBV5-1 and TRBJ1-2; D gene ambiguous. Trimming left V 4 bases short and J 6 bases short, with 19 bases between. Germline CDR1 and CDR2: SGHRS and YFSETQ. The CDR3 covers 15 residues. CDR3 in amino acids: CASSLAELAIDGYTF. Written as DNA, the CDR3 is TGCGCCAGCAGCCTGGCGGAACTTGCCATAGATGGCTACACCTTC.

The CDR3 DNA reads TGTGCCAGTAGTATAGGGGATAAGCCCCAGCATTTT. It yields the protein CASSIGDKPQHF. The chain uses TRBV19 and TRBJ1-5; D not resolved. CDR1 and CDR2 from the germline V gene are LNHDA and SQIVND (reference sequence). V was trimmed by 1 base and J by 8 bases, leaving 6 bases between them. The CDR3 loop spans 12 amino acids.

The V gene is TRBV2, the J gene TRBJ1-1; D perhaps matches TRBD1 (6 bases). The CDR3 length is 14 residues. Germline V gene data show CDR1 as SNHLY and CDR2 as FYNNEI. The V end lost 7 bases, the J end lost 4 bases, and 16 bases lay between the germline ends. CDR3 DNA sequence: TGTGCCAGCACTAGGGAACAGGGACTCACTGAAGCTTTCTTT. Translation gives CASTREQGLTEAFF.

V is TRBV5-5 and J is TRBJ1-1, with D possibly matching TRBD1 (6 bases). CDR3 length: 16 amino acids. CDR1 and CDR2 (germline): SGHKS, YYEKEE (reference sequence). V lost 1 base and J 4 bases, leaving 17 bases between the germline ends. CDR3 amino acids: CASSLRTVELGTEAFF. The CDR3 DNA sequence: TGTGCCAGCAGCTTGAGGACAGTCGAGTTGGGCACTGAAGCTTTCTTT.

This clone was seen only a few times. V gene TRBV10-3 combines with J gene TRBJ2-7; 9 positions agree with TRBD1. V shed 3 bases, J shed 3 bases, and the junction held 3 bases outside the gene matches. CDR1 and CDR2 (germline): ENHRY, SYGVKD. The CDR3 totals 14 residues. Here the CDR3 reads CAISDAGQGYEQYF. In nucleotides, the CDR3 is TGTGCCATCAGTGACGCGGGACAGGGCTACGAGCAGTACTTC.

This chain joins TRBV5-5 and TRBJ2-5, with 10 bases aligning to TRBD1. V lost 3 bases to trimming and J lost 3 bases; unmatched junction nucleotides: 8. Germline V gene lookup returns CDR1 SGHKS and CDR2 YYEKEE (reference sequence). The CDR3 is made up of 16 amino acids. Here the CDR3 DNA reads TGTGCCAGCAGCTGGGGGGACAGGGGAAGGGAAGAGACCCAGTACTTC. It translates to CASSWGDRGREETQYF.

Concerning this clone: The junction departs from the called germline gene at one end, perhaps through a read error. DNA for the CDR3: TGTGCCAGCAGCCGGGACAGGATGACAACGGGAGAGAGCACAGATGCGCAGTATTTT. Translation gives CASSRDRMTTGESTDAQYF. The chain is built from TRBV5-4 and TRBJ2-3; 8 bases line up with TRBD1. This CDR3 is built from 19 residues. CDR1 SGHNT and CDR2 YYREEE come from the germline V gene (reference sequence).

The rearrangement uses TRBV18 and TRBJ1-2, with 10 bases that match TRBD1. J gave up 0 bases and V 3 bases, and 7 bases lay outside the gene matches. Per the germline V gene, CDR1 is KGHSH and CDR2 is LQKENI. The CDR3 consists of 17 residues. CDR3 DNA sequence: TGTGCCAGCTCACCCCCGGGACAGGGGTACCCTAACTATGGCTACACCTTC. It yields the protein CASSPPGQGYPNYGYTF.